This T cell receptor (beta chain) came from a study of CD8 T cells in Susac syndrome. When the RNA was reverse transcribed, random hexamers were used with an input of 0.5 to 1 ug. Via MiXCR, TCRdb re-called the immunoSEQ multiplex PCR reads, giving one row per CDR3 protein. The sample lists approximately 120,000 distinct CDR3 sequences; approximately 90% were seen once. This TCR was recovered from a human donor with multiple sclerosis. Input material: CD8+ T cells from PBMCs.

This CDR3 reads CATRTGRNYGYTF. The CDR3 DNA reads TGTGCCACAAGGACCGGTCGAAACTATGGCTACACCTTC. The gene calls are TRBV28 and TRBJ1-2; D uncertain. The CDR3 consists of 13 residues. From germline, CDR1 is MDHEN and CDR2 SYDVKM. The germline V and J ends were trimmed by 10 bases and 2 bases, with 14 bases remaining between them.